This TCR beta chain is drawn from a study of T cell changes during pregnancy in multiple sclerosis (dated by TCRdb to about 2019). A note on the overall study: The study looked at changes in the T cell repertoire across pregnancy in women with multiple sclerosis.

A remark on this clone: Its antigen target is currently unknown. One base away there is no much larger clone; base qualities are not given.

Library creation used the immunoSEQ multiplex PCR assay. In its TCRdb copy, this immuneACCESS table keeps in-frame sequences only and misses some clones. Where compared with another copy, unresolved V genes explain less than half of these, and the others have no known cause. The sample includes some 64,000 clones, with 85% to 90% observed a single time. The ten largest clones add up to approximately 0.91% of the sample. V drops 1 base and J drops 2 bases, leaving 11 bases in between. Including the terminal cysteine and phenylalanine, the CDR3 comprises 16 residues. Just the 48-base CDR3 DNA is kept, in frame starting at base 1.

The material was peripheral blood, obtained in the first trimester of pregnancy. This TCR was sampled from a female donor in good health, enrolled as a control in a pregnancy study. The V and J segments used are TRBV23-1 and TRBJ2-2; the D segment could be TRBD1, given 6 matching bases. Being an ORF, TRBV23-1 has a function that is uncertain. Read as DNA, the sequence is TGCGCCAGCAGTCAATTGGTCAGGGGAAACACCGGGGAGCTGTTTTTT. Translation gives CASSQLVRGNTGELFF.